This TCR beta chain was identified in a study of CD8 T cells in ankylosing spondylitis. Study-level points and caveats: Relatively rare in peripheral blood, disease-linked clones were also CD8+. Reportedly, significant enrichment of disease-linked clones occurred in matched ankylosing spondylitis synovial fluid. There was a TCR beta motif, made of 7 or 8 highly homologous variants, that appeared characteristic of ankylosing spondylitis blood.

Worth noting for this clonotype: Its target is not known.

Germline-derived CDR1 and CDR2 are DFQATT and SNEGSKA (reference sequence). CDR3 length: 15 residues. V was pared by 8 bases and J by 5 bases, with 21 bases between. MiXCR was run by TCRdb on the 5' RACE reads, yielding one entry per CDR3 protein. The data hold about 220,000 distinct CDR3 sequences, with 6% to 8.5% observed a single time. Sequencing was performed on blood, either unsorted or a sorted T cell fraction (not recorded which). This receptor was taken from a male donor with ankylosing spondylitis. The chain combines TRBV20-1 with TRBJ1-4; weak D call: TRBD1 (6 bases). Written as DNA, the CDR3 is TGCAGTACTTCCGTCCCGGGACACAAAAATGAAAAACTGTTTTTT. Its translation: CSTSVPGHKNEKLFF.